These 14 T cell receptor beta chains share one sample of origin, sequenced in a study of blood T cell repertoires in COVID-19. Produced via immunoSEQ multiplex PCR; TCRdb's table is partial and in-frame only. The sample has about 200,000 clones; roughly 85% are singletons. Sequencing input: peripheral blood. Receptors were obtained from a man aged 30-40 years who had recovered from COVID-19.

This rearrangement joins TRBV11-3 to TRBJ2-2; D unresolved. The CDR3 is made up of 15 amino acids. Germline assignment: CDR1 SGHNT and CDR2 YENEEA. Trimming removed 3 bases at V and 6 bases at J, with 14 bases between. CDR3: CASSFSPALPGELFF. The CDR3 DNA is TGTGCCAGCAGCTTTAGCCCAGCCCTCCCCGGGGAGCTGTTTTTT.

As regards this clone: A read error may produce the germline difference seen at one junction end. The chain uses TRBV11-2 and TRBJ1-1, with D hard to call. Germline CDR1 and CDR2: SGHAT and FQNNGV. The CDR3 is 14 amino acids. As DNA, the CDR3 is TGTGCCAGCGGGCAGAAAAATATGAACGCTGAAGCTTTCTTT. The encoded protein is CASGQKNMNAEAFF.

CDR3 nucleotide sequence: TGTGCCAGCAGCTTGGTCGGACAGGCCACCTACGAGCAGTACTTC. Protein sequence: CASSLVGQATYEQYF. The chain combines TRBV5-8 with TRBJ2-7; 7 bases fit TRBD1. The germline CDR1 and CDR2 sequences are SGHTS and YDEGEE. The CDR3 covers 15 residues. V lost 0 bases and J lost 2; bases outside the gene matches: 5.

The chain carries TRBV10-3 and TRBJ2-7; maybe TRBD1 (6 bases). Trimming cost V 10 bases and J 2 bases, with 12 bases left between them. The CDR3 is 12 amino acids. CDR1 is ENHRY, CDR2 SYGVKD, per germline. CDR3 coding DNA: TGTGCCACCGCTGGGGACACCTACGAGCAGTACTTC. Amino acids: CATAGDTYEQYF.

The chain uses TRBV2 and TRBJ2-1; D unclear. Between the trimmed V and J ends, which lost 1 base and 0 bases, there was a span of 10 bases. Looked up from germline, CDR1 is SNHLY and CDR2 is FYNNEI. The CDR3 totals 16 residues. The CDR3 sequence: CASSEVHFSSYNEQFF. CDR3 nucleotides: TGTGCCAGCAGTGAAGTTCACTTTAGCTCCTACAATGAGCAGTTCTTC.

Only one count was recorded for this clone. The chain employs TRBV29-1 and TRBJ1-2, with D perhaps matching TRBD1 (6 bases). Germline-derived CDR1 and CDR2 are SQVTM and ANQGSEA. Trimming shortened V by 4 bases and J by 3 bases, and 18 bases separated the two germline ends. The CDR3 loop spans 15 amino acids. Here the CDR3 reads CSVGFLDSRDYGYTF. The CDR3 region has the DNA TGCAGCGTTGGGTTCCTGGACAGCCGGGACTATGGCTACACCTTC.

The chain has TRBV21-1 and TRBJ2-2; TRBD1, the table's D call, lacks a check against the DNA. TRBV21-1 is termed a pseudogene. This CDR3 spans 18 amino acids. For the CDR3, the DNA is TGTGCCAGCAGCAATCAAGCGGGACAGGGGGCGGACACCGGGGAGCTGTTTTTT. It is translated as CASSNQAGQGADTGELFF.

V usage is TRBV4-1 and J usage is TRBJ1-1; TRBD1 matches 7 bases. Germline lookup yields CDR1 MGHRA and CDR2 YSYEKL. The length of the CDR3 is 16 residues. Losses at the gene ends were 1 base for V and 0 bases for J; bases not matched to a gene: 5. CDR3: CASSQGQGRVNTEAFF. The CDR3 DNA follows: TGCGCCAGCAGCCAAGGACAGGGCAGGGTGAACACTGAAGCTTTCTTT.

The chain recombines TRBV6-2 or TRBV6-3 with TRBJ1-2; 10 nucleotides align to TRBD1. V dropped 6 bases and J dropped 7; count of bases not matched to a gene: 8. Germline CDR1 and CDR2: MNHEY and SVGEGT. This CDR3 has 14 amino acids. For the CDR3, the DNA is TGTGCCAGCAGCCTCCGTCGGACAGGGGGTGGCTACACCTTC. This gives the protein CASSLRRTGGGYTF.

Comment on this clone: A junction boundary mismatches the germline segment, possibly from a read error. V is TRBV6-2 or TRBV6-3 and J is TRBJ2-1, with D perhaps TRBD1 (6 bases). CDR3 length equals 14 residues. Germline loops: CDR1 MNHEY, CDR2 SVGEGT. In DNA form, the CDR3 reads TGTGCCAGCAGCTACTACTCAGGGGAATTACCCCAGTTCTTC. This translates into CASSYYSGELPQFF.

The CDR3 spells CASSSGTGGRNYEQYF. The DNA of the CDR3 is TGCGCCAGCAGCTCCGGGACAGGGGGACGGAACTACGAGCAGTACTTC. The chain recombines TRBV5-1 with TRBJ2-7; TRBD1 agrees at 11 bases. The junction had 8 bases not matched to a gene; V was cut back by 3 bases and J by 3 bases. The CDR3 length is 16 residues. Germline V CDR1 and CDR2: SGHRS, YFSETQ.

The J gene is TRBJ2-7, the V gene TRBV6-5; D not resolved. The V end was cut by 8 bases, the J end by 3 bases, with 14 bases between. This CDR3 contains 13 residues. From germline, CDR1 is MNHEY and CDR2 SVGAGI. The CDR3 sequence: CASRPPGDYEQYF. CDR3 nucleotide sequence: TGTGCCAGCCGCCCTCCCGGAGACTACGAGCAGTACTTC.

This chain links TRBV7-6 with TRBJ2-7; no firm D call. Germline CDR1 reads SGHVS; CDR2 reads FNYEAQ. The CDR3 totals 15 residues. Trimming shortened V by 5 bases and J by 5 bases, and 19 bases separated the two germline ends. CDR3 in amino acids: CASSDIGSSADEQYF. Here the CDR3 DNA reads TGTGCCAGCAGCGATATTGGGTCCAGTGCGGACGAGCAGTACTTC.

The chain has TRBV5-1 and TRBJ2-4; 8 positions match TRBD2. The germline CDR1 and CDR2 sequences are SGHRS and YFSETQ. The ends lost 7 bases at V and 5 bases at J; junction bases unmatched: 8. There are 14 residues in the CDR3. CDR3 bases: TGCGCCAGCGCCCCCCCGGGGGGGGAAAACATTCAGTACTTC. This sequence encodes CASAPPGGENIQYF.